This TCR beta chain comes out of a study of cytomegalovirus exposure and HLA in healthy donors. Study-wide results and limits: Exclusion applied to some V segments, including TRBV6-2 and TRBV6-3, as they were indistinguishable.

The CDR3 runs 15 residues. The V and J ends lost 6 bases and 0 bases respectively, with 12 bases between them. The germline gives CDR1 MNHEY, CDR2 SMNVEV (reference sequence). Primers included in the PCR were 60 Vbeta and 13 Jbeta primers. TCRdb's table, derived via immunoSEQ multiplex PCR, lists solely in-frame clones and lacks some. The sample carries more than 75,000 clones, over 70% recorded once. A word on this clone: Its target is not known.

The chain recombines TRBV27 with TRBJ1-5; no clear D gene. The clonotype was recovered from a man aged 40-50 years in good health and CMV-seropositive. Sequenced material: PBMCs. This CDR3 reads CASSSRQDSNQPQHF. CDR3 nucleotide sequence: TGTGCCAGCAGCTCCCGTCAGGATAGCAATCAGCCCCAGCATTTT.